This T cell receptor beta chain originates from a study of cytomegalovirus exposure and HLA in healthy donors. The primer mix had 60 Vbeta and 13 Jbeta primers. Generated by immunoSEQ multiplex PCR, the TCRdb table keeps only in-frame clones and is missing some. The table lists under 150,000 clones, 70% to 85% of them singletons. About this clone itself: Its target is unknown.

General study results and limits: Sequencing likely caused a cluster of highly shared sequence variants. Rare TCR sequences predominated, though certain public TCRs were found in many donors.

Sequencing used PBMCs. The TCR comes from a young woman in good health and CMV-seronegative.

DNA of the CDR3: TGCGCCAGCAGCCAATATGTGGTACAGGGGGATCGTGGCTACACCTTC. It encodes CASSQYVVQGDRGYTF. The chain combines TRBV4-3 with TRBJ1-2; the match to TRBD1 covers 8 bases. The CDR3 consists of 16 residues. V lost 2 bases, J lost 7 bases, and 12 bases stayed unmatched. The V gene's germline CDR1 is LGHNA and CDR2 YSLEER.